This T cell receptor beta chain was profiled in a study of blood T cells in healthy people across ages. Whole-study findings and limits: Long-lived donors exceeded aged donors in naive CD4+ cells and diversity.

Then a second PCR, running roughly 7 to 11 cycles, was carried out with a sample-barcoded 5' primer and a J-beta primer mix. MiXCR was run by TCRdb on the 5' RACE reads, yielding one entry per CDR3 protein. The data show 700,000 or so distinct CDR3 sequences, roughly 41% seen once. The donors, healthy Caucasians from Russia, were aged about 6 to 95. At least 5.5 micrograms of total RNA were extracted per sample. In regard to this clonotype: The antigen remains undetermined.

CDR1 is SGHAT and CDR2 is FQDESV in the germline V gene (reference sequence). The J segment lost 3 bases and the V segment lost 5 bases, leaving 6 bases of the junction unmatched. The CDR3 is 15 residues long. The TCR was taken from a man older than 75 in good health. This chain joins TRBV11-1 and TRBJ2-3; 9 positions agree with TRBD1. Material for sequencing was blood. The DNA of the CDR3 is TGTGCCAGCAGCGGACAGGGGATTCGGACAGATACGCAGTATTTT. Protein product: CASSGQGIRTDTQYF.